This T cell receptor (beta chain) was obtained from a study of cytomegalovirus exposure and HLA in healthy donors. Study-wide points: The investigators catalogued 150 to 200 TCR beta chains as cytomegalovirus-associated. A subsequent analysis found that TCR clusters from the first cohort also tended to co-occur in the approximately 130 validation repertoires, with around 94% of cluster scores above 0. Accounts indicate the classifier identified cytomegalovirus status with strong specificity and sensitivity.

Generated by immunoSEQ multiplex PCR, the TCRdb table keeps only in-frame clones and is missing some. The profile shows around 300,000 clones, around 85% of them singletons. CDR1 is SGHDT, CDR2 YYEEEE, per germline. Unmatched junction bases numbered 10, after V lost 3 bases and J lost 4 bases. This CDR3 contains 17 residues. Turning to this clone: Its antigen is still unknown.

The clonotype originates from a woman aged 18-30 years in good health and CMV-seronegative. The chain recombines TRBV5-6 with TRBJ2-1; 10 bases are a match to TRBD2. Input material: PBMCs. The DNA of the CDR3 is TGTGCCAGCAGCTCTATCTTCGAGGGACTAGCGTACAATGAGCAGTTCTTC. Amino acids: CASSSIFEGLAYNEQFF.